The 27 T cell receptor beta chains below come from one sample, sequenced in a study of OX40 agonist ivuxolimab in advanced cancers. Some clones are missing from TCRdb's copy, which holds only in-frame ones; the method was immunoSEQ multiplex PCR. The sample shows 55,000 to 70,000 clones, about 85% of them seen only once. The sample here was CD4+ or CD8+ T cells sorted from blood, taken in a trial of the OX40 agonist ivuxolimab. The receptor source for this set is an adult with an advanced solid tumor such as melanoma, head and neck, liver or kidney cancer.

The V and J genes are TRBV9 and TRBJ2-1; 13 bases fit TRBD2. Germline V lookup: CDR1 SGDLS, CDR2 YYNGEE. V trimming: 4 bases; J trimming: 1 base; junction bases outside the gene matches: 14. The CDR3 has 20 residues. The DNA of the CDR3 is TGTGCCAGCAGCACTCCTCGGACTAGCGGGAGAGGGATGTCCTACAATGAGCAGTTCTTC. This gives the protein CASSTPRTSGRGMSYNEQFF.

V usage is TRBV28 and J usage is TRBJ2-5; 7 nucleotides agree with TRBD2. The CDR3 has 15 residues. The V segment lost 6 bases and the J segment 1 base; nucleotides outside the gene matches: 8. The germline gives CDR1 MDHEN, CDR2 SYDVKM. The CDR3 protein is CASRSLADRQETQYF. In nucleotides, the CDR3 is TGTGCCAGCAGATCGCTAGCGGACCGCCAAGAGACCCAGTACTTC. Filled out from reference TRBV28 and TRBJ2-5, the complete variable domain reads DVKVTQSSRYLVKRTGEKVFLECVQDMDHENMFWYRQDPGLGLRLIYFSYDVKMKEKGDIPEGYSVSREKKERFSLILESASTNQTSMYLCASRSLADRQETQYFGPGTRLLVL.

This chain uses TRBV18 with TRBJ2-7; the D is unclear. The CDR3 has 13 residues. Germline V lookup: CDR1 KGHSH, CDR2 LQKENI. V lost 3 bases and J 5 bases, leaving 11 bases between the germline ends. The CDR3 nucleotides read TGTGCCAGCTCACCTCCCGGGCCCAACGAGCAGTACTTC. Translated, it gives CASSPPGPNEQYF.

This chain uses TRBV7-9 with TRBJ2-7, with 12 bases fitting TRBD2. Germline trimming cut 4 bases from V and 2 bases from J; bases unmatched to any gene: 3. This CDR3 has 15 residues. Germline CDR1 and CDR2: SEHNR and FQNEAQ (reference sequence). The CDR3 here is CASSSRLAGAYEQYF. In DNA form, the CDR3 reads TGTGCCAGCAGCTCAAGACTAGCGGGAGCCTACGAGCAGTACTTC. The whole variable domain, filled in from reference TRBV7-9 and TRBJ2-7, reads DTGVSQNPRHKITKRGQNVTFRCDPISEHNRLYWYRQTLGQGPEFLTYFQNEAQLEKSRLLSDRFSAERPKGSFSTLEIQRTEQGDSAMYLCASSSRLAGAYEQYFGPGTRLTVT.

CDR3 nucleotides: TGTGCCAGCAGTTTATTATCTATGAACACTGAAGCTTTCTTT. It is translated as CASSLLSMNTEAFF. V is TRBV28 and J is TRBJ1-1; unclear D gene. The CDR3 has 14 amino acids. Trimming stripped 1 base from V and 0 bases from J, with 6 bases between. In germline, CDR1 is MDHEN, CDR2 SYDVKM.

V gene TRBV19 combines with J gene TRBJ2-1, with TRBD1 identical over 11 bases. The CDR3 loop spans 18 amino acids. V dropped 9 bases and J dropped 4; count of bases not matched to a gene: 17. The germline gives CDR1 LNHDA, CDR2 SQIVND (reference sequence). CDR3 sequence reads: CASVSGTGGLAGYNEQFF. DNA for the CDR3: TGTGCCAGCGTTTCCGGGACAGGGGGGCTAGCGGGTTACAATGAGCAGTTCTTC. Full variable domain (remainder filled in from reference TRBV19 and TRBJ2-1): DGGITQSPKYLFRKEGQNVTLSCEQNLNHDAMYWYRQDPGQGLRLIYYSQIVNDFQKGDIAEGYSVSREKKESFPLTVTSAQKNPTAFYLCASVSGTGGLAGYNEQFFGPGTRLTVL.

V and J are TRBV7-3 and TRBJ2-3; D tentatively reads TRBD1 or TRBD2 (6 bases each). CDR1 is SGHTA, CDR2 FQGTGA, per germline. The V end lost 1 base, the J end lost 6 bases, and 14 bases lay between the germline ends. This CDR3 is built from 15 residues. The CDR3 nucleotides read TGTGCCAGCAGCTTAAGTGGGGGGCGGCTTGATACGCAGTATTTT. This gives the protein CASSLSGGRLDTQYF.

Here the CDR3 reads CASRKQGAFTDTQYF. The CDR3 DNA is TGTGCCAGTAGAAAACAGGGGGCGTTTACAGATACGCAGTATTTT. The V gene is TRBV19, the J gene TRBJ2-3; TRBD1 aligns across 9 bases. Trimming at V came to 6 bases and at J to 3 bases, leaving 7 bases not matched to a gene. CDR1 LNHDA and CDR2 SQIVND come from the germline V gene (reference sequence). This CDR3 comprises 15 residues.

The DNA for the CDR3 is TGTGCCAGCAGCCCCAGCGGAGGTGGCTACACCTTC. The encoded protein is CASSPSGGGYTF. This chain links TRBV7-9 with TRBJ1-2; D gene ambiguous. Germline V gene sequence: CDR1 SEHNR, CDR2 FQNEAQ (reference sequence). The V gene lost 5 bases and the J gene lost 7 bases, with 11 bases spanning the gap. This CDR3 region has 12 residues.

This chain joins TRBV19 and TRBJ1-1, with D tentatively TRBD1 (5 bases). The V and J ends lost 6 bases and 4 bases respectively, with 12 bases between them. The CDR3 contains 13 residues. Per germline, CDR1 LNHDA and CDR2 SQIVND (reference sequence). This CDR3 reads CASSTYGGTEAFF. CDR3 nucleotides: TGTGCCAGTAGCACCTATGGGGGCACTGAAGCTTTCTTT. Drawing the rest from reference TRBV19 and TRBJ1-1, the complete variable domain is DGGITQSPKYLFRKEGQNVTLSCEQNLNHDAMYWYRQDPGQGLRLIYYSQIVNDFQKGDIAEGYSVSREKKESFPLTVTSAQKNPTAFYLCASSTYGGTEAFFGQGTRLTVV.

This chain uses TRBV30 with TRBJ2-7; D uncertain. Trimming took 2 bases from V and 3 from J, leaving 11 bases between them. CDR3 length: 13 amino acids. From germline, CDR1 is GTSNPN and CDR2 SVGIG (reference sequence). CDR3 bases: TGTGCCTGGAGTAATCAGGAAATCTACGAGCAGTACTTC. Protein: CAWSNQEIYEQYF.

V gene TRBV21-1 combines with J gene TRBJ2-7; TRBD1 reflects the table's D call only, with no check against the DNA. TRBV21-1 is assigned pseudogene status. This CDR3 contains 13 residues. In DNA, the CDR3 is TGTGCCAGCAGCAAAGGAATAGGGGGCGAGCAGTACTTC. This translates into CASSKGIGGEQYF.

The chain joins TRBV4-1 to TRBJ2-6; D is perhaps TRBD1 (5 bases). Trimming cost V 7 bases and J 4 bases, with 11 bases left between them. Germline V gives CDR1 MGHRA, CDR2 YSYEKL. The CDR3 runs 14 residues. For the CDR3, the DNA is TGCGCCAGCACAGGGTTAGGAGGGGCCAACGTCCTGACTTTC. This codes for CASTGLGGANVLTF.

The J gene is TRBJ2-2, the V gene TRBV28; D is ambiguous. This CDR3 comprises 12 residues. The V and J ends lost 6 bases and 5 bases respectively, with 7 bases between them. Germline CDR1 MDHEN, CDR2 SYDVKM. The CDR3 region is CASRGHTGELFF. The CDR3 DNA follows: TGTGCCAGCAGGGGCCATACCGGGGAGCTGTTTTTT.

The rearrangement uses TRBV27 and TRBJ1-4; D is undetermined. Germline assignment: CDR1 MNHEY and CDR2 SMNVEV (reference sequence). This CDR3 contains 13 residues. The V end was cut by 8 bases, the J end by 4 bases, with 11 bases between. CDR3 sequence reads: CASSKGVNEKLFF. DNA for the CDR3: TGTGCCAGCTCTAAGGGCGTTAATGAAAAACTGTTTTTT.

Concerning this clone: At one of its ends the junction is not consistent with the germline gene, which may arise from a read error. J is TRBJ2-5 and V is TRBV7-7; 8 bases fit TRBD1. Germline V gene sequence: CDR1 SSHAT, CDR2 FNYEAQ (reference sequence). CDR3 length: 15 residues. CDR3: CASSLDGTGGETQYF. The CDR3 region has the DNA TGTGCTAGCAGCTTGGACGGGACAGGTGGTGAGACCCAGTACTTC.

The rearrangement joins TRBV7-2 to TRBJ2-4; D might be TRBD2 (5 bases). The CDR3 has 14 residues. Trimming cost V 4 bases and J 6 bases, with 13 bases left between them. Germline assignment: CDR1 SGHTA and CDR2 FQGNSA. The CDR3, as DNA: TGTGCCAGCAGCTATCTCGGGGTTTCAAACATTCAGTACTTC. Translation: CASSYLGVSNIQYF.

The CDR3 here is CASSLYGSGLSYEQYF. The CDR3, as DNA: TGTGCCAGCAGTTTATATGGTAGCGGGCTGAGCTACGAGCAGTACTTC. V and J are TRBV28 and TRBJ2-7; 7 bases agree with TRBD2. Germline-derived CDR1 and CDR2 are MDHEN and SYDVKM. CDR3 length: 16 amino acids. V trimming: 1 base; J trimming: 3 bases; junction bases outside the gene matches: 9.

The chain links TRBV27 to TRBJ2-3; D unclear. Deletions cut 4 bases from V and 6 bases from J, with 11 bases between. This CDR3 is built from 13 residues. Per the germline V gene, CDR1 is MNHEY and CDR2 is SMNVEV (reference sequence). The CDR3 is CASSSPLSDTQYF. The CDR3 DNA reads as TGTGCCAGCAGTTCCCCTTTGTCGGATACGCAGTATTTT.

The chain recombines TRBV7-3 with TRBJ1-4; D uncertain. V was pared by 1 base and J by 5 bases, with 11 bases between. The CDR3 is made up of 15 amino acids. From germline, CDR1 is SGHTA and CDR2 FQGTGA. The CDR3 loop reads CASSLRRRKNEKLFF. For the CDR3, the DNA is TGTGCCAGCAGCTTAAGGCGACGGAAGAATGAAAAACTGTTTTTT.

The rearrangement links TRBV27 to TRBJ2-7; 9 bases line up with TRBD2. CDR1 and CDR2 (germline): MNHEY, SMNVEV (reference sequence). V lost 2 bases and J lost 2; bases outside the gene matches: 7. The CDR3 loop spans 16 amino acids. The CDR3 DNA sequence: TGTGCCAGCAGTTTAAGAGCGGGAGGCCCGGCCTACGAGCAGTACTTC. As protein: CASSLRAGGPAYEQYF.

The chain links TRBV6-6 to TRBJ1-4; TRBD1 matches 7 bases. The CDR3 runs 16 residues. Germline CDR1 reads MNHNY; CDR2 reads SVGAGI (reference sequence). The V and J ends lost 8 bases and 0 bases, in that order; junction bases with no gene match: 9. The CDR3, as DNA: TGTGCCAGCCGCCAGGGGGGGCATGCAACTAATGAAAAACTGTTTTTT. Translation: CASRQGGHATNEKLFF.

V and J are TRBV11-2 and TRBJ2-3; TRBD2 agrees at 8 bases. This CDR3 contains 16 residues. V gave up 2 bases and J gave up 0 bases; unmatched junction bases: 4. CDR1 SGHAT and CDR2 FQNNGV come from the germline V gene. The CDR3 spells CASSLRLALSTDTQYF. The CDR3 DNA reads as TGTGCCAGCAGCTTAAGACTAGCGCTTAGCACAGATACGCAGTATTTT. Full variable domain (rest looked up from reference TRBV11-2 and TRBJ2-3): EAGVAQSPRYKIIEKRQSVAFWCNPISGHATLYWYQQILGQGPKLLIQFQNNGVVDDSQLPKDRFSAERLKGVDSTLKIQPAKLEDSAVYLCASSLRLALSTDTQYFGPGTRLTVL.

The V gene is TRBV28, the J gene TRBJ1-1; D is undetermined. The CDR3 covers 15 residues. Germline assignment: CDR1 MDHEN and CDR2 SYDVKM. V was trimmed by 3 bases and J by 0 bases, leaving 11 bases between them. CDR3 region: CASSLPGSMNTEAFF. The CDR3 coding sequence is TGTGCCAGCAGTTTGCCCGGTAGTATGAACACTGAAGCTTTCTTT.

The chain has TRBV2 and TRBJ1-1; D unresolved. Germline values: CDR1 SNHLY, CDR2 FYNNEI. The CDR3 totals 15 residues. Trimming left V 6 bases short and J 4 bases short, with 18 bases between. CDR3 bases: TGTGCCAGCAGATTGGGCTACCTGGGAAGCACTGAAGCTTTCTTT. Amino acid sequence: CASRLGYLGSTEAFF.

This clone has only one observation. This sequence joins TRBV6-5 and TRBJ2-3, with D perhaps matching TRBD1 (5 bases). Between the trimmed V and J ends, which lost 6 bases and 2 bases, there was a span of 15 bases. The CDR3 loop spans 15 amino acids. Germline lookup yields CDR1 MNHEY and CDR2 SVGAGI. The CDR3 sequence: CASRQVGVYTDTQYF. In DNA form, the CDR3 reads TGTGCCAGCAGACAAGTAGGGGTCTACACAGATACGCAGTATTTT.

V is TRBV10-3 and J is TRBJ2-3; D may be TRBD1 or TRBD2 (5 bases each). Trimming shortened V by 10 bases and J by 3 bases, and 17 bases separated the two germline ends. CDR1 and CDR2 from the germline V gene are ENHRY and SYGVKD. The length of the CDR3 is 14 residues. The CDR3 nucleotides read TGTGCCAGCGCCTGGGGGAGAGGGACAGATACGCAGTATTTT. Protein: CASAWGRGTDTQYF.